This T cell receptor beta chain comes out of a study of T cells in Graves' hyperthyroidism and ophthalmopathy. Amplification yielded TCR beta CDR3 regions, with RNA transcripts as the source. The primer set for the first-round RT-PCR of the TCR CDR3 was HTBI. Using its own MiXCR run on the multiplex PCR reads, TCRdb lists one record per CDR3 protein. The sample has around 700,000 distinct CDR3 sequences; roughly a sixth are singletons. Trimming shortened V by 6 bases and J by 4 bases, and 15 bases separated the two germline ends. The CDR3 is 14 amino acids. Germline-derived CDR1 and CDR2 are SNHLY and FYNNEI. This clonotype was detected only once. The antigen is undetermined. General observations from the study: The model's output predicted ophthalmopathy at a median of about 6.5 months prior to onset.

Out of roughly 10 ml of fresh peripheral blood came the PBMCs. Sample: blood. This clonotype was sampled from a woman in her forties or fifties with Graves' hyperthyroidism that later progressed to Graves' ophthalmopathy. The genes are TRBV2 and TRBJ1-2, with unresolved D. CDR3 coding DNA: TGTGCCAGCAGCTTAACATCAAGCCCCTATGGCTACACCTTC. Translation gives CASSLTSSPYGYTF.